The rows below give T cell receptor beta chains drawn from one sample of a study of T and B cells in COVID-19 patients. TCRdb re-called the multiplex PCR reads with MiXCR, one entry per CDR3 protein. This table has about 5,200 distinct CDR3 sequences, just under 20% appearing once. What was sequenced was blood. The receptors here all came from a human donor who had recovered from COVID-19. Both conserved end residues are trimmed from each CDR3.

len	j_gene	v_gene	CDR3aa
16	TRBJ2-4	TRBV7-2	ASSPGLAGGRAKNIQY
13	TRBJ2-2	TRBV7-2	ASSFASRGAGELF
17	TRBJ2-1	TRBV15	ATSRSGLAVLSSYNEQF
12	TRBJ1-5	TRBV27	ASSSDVADQPQH
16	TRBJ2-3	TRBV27	ASSLGAGTGGWTDTQY
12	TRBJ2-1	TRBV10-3	AISSGSSYNEQF
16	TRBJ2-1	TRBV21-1	ASRLGVGGGWVSNEQF
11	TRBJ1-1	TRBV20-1	SASGTPDTEAF
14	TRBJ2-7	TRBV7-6	ASNNGADRVAYEQY
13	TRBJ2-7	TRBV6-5	ASSYGPSGSYEQY
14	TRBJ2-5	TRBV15	ATSREGTGYGETQY
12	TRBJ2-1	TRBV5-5	ASSLGTGTYEQF
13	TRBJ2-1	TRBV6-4	ASSDGGGDYNEQF
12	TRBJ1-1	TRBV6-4	ASSVDRGNTEAF
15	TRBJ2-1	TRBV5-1	ASSSTTPSGRGNEQF
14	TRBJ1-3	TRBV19	ASSIGSPRGPNTIY
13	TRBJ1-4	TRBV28	ASSLPGFTNEKLF
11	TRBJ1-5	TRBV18	ASSRTDNQPQH
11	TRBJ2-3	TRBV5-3	ARSPRGTDTQY
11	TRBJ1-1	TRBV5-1	ASSLGRDTEAF
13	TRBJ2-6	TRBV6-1	ASRTGVAGANVLT
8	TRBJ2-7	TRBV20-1	SAASYEQY
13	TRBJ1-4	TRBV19	ASSRQGPLGEKLF
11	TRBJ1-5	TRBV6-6	AVASAFNQPQH
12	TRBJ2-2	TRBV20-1	SALPLGDTGELF
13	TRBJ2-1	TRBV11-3	ASSLEREGVNEQF
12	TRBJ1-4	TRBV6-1	ASSDQGVGEKLF
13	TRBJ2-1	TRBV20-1	SARDSLAGGNEQF
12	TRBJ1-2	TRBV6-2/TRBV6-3	ASRGMARGLGYT
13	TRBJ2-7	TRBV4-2	ASSQELAGVYEQY
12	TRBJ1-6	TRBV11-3	ASSLQGSNSPLH
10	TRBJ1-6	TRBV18	ASSSGNSPLH
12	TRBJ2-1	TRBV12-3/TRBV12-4	AGGRRDPLNEQF
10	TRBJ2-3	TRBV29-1	SVGGARGTQY
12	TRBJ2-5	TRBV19	ASSPLAGAETQY
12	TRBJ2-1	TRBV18	ASSPLTSTNEQF
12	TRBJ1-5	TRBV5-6	ASSVQTGAKPQH
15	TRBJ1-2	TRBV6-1	ASNAGGRGEANYGYT
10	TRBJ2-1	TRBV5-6	ASSIRPKEQF
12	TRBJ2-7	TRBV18	ASSPPPGGYEQY
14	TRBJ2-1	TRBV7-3	ASSPRGGESYNEQF
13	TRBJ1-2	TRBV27	ASSLSRGGFGGYT
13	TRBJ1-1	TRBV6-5	ASSYSGAMNTEAF
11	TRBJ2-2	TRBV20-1	SAGRGGSGELF
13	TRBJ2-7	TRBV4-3	ASSLSTGLAYEQY
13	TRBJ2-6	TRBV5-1	ASTGGVSGANVLT
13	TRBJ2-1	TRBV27	ASSFSGRAANEQF
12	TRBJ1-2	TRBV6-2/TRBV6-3	ASSYSIGFYGYT
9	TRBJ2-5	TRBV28	ASSLLETQY
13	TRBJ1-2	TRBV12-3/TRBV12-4	ASSGGDTANYGYT
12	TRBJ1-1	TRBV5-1	ASSQGTVNTEAF
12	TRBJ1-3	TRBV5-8	ASSLGGFGNTIY
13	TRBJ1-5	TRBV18	ASSYGSRSNQPQH
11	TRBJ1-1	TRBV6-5	ASRLGANTEAF
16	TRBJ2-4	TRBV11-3	ASSFIKFAGTGQNIQY